This TCR beta chain was captured by sequencing in a study of control samples from healthy donors and cancer patients. Assay used: immunoSEQ multiplex PCR; TCRdb lists only in-frame clones, some missing. Here the sample spans 53,000 or so clones, around 87% being singletons. The V end lost 1 base, the J end lost 2 bases, and 5 bases lay between the germline ends. The CDR3 has 13 amino acids. Germline CDR1 is KGHSH and CDR2 is LQKENI. The source material was PBMCs. The chain has TRBV18 and TRBJ1-1; D uncertain. This TCR came from a man aged 60 to 75 with head and neck cancer. The CDR3 sequence is CASSPRDNTEAFF. The DNA for the CDR3 is TGTGCCAGCTCACCACGGGATAACACTGAAGCTTTCTTT.